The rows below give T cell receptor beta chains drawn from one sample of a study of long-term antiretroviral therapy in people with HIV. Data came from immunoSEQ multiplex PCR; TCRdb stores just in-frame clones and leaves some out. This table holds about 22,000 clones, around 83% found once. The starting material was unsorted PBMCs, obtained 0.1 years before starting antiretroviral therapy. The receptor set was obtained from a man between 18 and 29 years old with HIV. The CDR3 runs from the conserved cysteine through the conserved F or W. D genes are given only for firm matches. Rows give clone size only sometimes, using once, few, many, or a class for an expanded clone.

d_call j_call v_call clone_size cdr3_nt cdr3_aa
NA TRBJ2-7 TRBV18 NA TGTGCCAGCTCTATAGGGGGTCCTCCTTTCTACGAGCAGTACTTC CASSIGGPPFYEQYF
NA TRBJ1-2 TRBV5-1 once TGCGCCAGCAGCTTCAATGGCGACACATCTAACTATGGCTACACCTTC CASSFNGDTSNYGYTF
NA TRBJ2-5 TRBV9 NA TGTGCCAGCAGCGTAGGAATGCAGTCGGAAGAGACCCAGTACTTC CASSVGMQSEETQYF
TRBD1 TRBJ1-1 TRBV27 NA TGTGCCAGCAGTTTATCGGCAGGGGGCTCTGAAGCTTTCTTT CASSLSAGGSEAFF
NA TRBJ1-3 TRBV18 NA TGTGCCAGCTCACCGGGCCCTGGAGGAGGTGGAAACACCATATATTTT CASSPGPGGGGNTIYF
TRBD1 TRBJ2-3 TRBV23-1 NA TGCGCCAGCAGTCAAGTTCGGATTATTCCCGGGACAGGAGTTAGCACAGATACGCAGTATTTT CASSQVRIIPGTGVSTDTQYF
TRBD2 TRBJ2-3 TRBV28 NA TGTGCCAGCAGCCTTCGGGGAGGGACGCAGTATTTT CASSLRGGTQYF
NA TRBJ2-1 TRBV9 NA TGTGCCAGCAGCGTAGAGTCCTCGATCATTTACAATGAGCAGTTCTTC CASSVESSIIYNEQFF
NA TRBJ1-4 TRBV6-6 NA TGTGCCAGCAGATTTACCGGTGGCGTTGGGGAAAAACTGTTTTTT CASRFTGGVGEKLFF
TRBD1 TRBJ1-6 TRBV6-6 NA TGTGCCAGCACGCTACAGGGGGCGAGGTCACCCCTCCACTTT CASTLQGARSPLHF
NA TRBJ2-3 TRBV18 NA TGTGCCAGCTCACCAACCATTTTTAGCGGTACGGGCACAACTACGCAGTATTTT CASSPTIFSGTGTTTQYF
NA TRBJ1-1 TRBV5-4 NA TGTGCCAGCAGCTTGGATTACAGGGCCACTGAAGCTTTCTTT CASSLDYRATEAFF
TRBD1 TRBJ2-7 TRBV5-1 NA TGCGCCAGCAGCTCCCGGGGTTGGGGACAGGGAGGCCACGAGCAGTACTTC CASSSRGWGQGGHEQYF
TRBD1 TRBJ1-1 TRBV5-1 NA TGCGCCAGCAGCCCGGGACAGTTTGAAGCTTTCTTT CASSPGQFEAFF
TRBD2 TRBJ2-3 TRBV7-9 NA TGTGCCAGCAGCTTAGGGGCTAGCGGGAGGGCCACCACAGATACGCAGTATTTT CASSLGASGRATTDTQYF
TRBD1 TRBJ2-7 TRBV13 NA TGTGCCAGCAGCTTAGTGGGACAGGGCTCCTACGAGCAGTACTTC CASSLVGQGSYEQYF
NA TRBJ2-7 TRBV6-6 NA TGTGCCAGCAGATACGGGGTGGGGCAGTACTTC CASRYGVGQYF
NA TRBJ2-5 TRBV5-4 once TGTGCCAGCAGCCCAGACCGGAACCAAGAGACCCAGTACTTC CASSPDRNQETQYF
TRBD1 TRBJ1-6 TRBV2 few TGTGCCAGCAGTGATGGACAGGGGGCTTCCTATAATTCACCCCTCCACTTT CASSDGQGASYNSPLHF
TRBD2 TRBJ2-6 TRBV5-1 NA TGCGCCAGCACAAACTGGGAGGGCACGGCCGGGGCCAACGTCCTGACTTTC CASTNWEGTAGANVLTF
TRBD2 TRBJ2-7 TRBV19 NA TGTGCCAGTACCCAGCGGGACGGAGGATACGAGCAGTACTTC CASTQRDGGYEQYF
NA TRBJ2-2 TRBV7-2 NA TGTGCCAGCACGCCTCTAGGAGCCGGGGAGCTGTTTTTT CASTPLGAGELFF
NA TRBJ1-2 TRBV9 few TGTGCCAGCAGCGAGGGGCCGGCCGGACAGCAAGCTAACTATGGCTACACCTTC CASSEGPAGQQANYGYTF
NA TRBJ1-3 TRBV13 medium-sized TGTGCCAGCAGCCGACAGGACTACCTATCTGGAAACACCATATATTTT CASSRQDYLSGNTIYF
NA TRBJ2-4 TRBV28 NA TGTGCCAGCAGTTCCATCTCTTTGGACATTCAGTACTTC CASSSISLDIQYF
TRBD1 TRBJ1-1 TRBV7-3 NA TGTGCCAGCAGCACCCGACAGGGCACTGAAGCTTTCTTT CASSTRQGTEAFF
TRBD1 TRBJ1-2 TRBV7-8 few TGTGCCAGCAGCTTAGGGACAGGGGGTAACTTCTATGGCTACACCTTC CASSLGTGGNFYGYTF
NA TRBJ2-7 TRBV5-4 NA TGCGCCAGCAGCCAGGAAGGAACAGGAGCCTACGAGCAGTACTTC CASSQEGTGAYEQYF
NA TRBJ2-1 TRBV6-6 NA TGTGCCAGCAGTTTAGGCAATGAGCAGTTCTTC CASSLGNEQFF
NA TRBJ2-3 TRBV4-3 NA TGCGCCAGCAGCCAAGAGCAGGCTGGAGGCACAGATACGCAGTATTTT CASSQEQAGGTDTQYF
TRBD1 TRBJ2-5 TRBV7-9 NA TGTGCCAGCAGCGTGGGGACAGTTAAACAAGAGACCCAGTACTTC CASSVGTVKQETQYF
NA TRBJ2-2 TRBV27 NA TGTGCCAGCAGTAACCAAGGGAGATGGAACACCGGGGAGCTGTTTTTT CASSNQGRWNTGELFF
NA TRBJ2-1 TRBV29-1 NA TGCAGCGTAGGCGGACTCCGGGGGAGCTCCTACAATGAGCAGTTCTTC CSVGGLRGSSYNEQFF
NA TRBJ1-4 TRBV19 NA TGTGCCAGTAGTGCGCTGTCAGGGGATAATGAAAAACTGTTTTTT CASSALSGDNEKLFF
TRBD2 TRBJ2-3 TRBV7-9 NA TGTGCCAGCAGCCGTTCTAGCGGGGGGACAGATACGCAGTATTTT CASSRSSGGTDTQYF
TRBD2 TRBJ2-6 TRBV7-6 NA TGTGCCAGCAGCTTTCGCGGGGGGGCCTCTGGGGCCAACGTCCTGACTTTC CASSFRGGASGANVLTF
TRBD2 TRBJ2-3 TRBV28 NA TGTGCCAGCAGTCCCCTACCCGGACTAGCGGGGCCCGATACGCAGTATTTT CASSPLPGLAGPDTQYF
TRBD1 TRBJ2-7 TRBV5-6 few TGTGCCAGCAGCCCGGGACAGGGCCTCTCCTACGAGCAGTACTTC CASSPGQGLSYEQYF
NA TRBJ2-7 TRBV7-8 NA TGTGCCAGCAGCGTGGAGACACGCCGCCTCGAGCAGTACTTC CASSVETRRLEQYF
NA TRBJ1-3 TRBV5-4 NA TGTGCCAGCAGCGTAGACCTGTCTGGAAACACCATATATTTT CASSVDLSGNTIYF
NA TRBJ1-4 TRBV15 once TGTGCCACCAAAAGGGAAATAAGCCCTGTTTATAATGAAAAACTGTTTTTT CATKREISPVYNEKLFF
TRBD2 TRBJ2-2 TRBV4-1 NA TGCGCCAGCAGCCACGAGAGTTCTAGCGGGCGTACGAACACCGGGGAGCTGTTTTTT CASSHESSSGRTNTGELFF
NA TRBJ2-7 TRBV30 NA TGTGCCTGGAGTTCCATTCACGAGCAGTACTTC CAWSSIHEQYF
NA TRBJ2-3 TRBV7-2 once TGTGCCAGCAGCTTAGCGGGGAGACGCACAGATACGCAGTATTTT CASSLAGRRTDTQYF
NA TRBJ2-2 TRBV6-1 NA TGTGCCAGCAGTGAAAACTCGGGGGCCGGGGAGCTGTTTTTT CASSENSGAGELFF
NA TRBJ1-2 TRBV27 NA TGTGCCAGCAGTTTATCGGGGGGCGTCTATGGCTACACCTTC CASSLSGGVYGYTF
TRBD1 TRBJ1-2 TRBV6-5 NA TGTGCCAGCAGCCACTCAGGGACAGGGAACTATGGCTACACCTTC CASSHSGTGNYGYTF
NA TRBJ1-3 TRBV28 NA TGTGCCAGCTACTACCGGGACACCATATATTTT CASYYRDTIYF
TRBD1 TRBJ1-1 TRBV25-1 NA TGTGCCAGCAGTGGGAACAGGGGAGGGACTGAAGCTTTCTTT CASSGNRGGTEAFF
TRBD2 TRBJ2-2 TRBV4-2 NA TGTGCCAGCAGCCGGGGACTAGCGGGAGCCCAAAACACCGGGGAGCTGTTTTTT CASSRGLAGAQNTGELFF
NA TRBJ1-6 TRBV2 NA TGTGCCAGCAGTACTCGGTACCAGGGGAATTCACCCCTCCACTTT CASSTRYQGNSPLHF